This T cell receptor (beta chain) came from a study of Ad26.COV2.S vaccination and SARS-CoV-2 variants. Study information: The authors gave Ad26.COV2.S intramuscularly, either once or twice 56 days apart.

The germline V gene has CDR1 KGHSH and CDR2 LQKENI. The CDR3 length is 16 residues. Trimming took 1 base from V and 4 from J, leaving 16 bases between them. Profiling relied on immunoSEQ multiplex PCR, and the TCRdb table lists in-frame clones only, not all of them. The sample carries roughly 350,000 clones, around 90% recorded once. Treatment: roughly 18 received Ad26.COV2.S at low or high dose, single or two shots; five or six received placebo; per-sample allocation not given. Sampling was performed 63 days after the first vaccine or placebo injection. This adult donor, from Boston, was 18-55 years old.

Sequences were derived from peripheral blood, sampled in a trial of Ad26.COV2.S vaccine versus placebo. This sequence was found in a person between 18 and 59 years old who received the Ad26.COV2.S COVID-19 vaccine or a placebo. The rearrangement joins TRBV18 to TRBJ1-2, with unresolved D. The CDR3 DNA reads as TGTGCCAGCTCACCACGAAAAGGAAACAAAACCTATGGCTACACCTTC. It specifies CASSPRKGNKTYGYTF.